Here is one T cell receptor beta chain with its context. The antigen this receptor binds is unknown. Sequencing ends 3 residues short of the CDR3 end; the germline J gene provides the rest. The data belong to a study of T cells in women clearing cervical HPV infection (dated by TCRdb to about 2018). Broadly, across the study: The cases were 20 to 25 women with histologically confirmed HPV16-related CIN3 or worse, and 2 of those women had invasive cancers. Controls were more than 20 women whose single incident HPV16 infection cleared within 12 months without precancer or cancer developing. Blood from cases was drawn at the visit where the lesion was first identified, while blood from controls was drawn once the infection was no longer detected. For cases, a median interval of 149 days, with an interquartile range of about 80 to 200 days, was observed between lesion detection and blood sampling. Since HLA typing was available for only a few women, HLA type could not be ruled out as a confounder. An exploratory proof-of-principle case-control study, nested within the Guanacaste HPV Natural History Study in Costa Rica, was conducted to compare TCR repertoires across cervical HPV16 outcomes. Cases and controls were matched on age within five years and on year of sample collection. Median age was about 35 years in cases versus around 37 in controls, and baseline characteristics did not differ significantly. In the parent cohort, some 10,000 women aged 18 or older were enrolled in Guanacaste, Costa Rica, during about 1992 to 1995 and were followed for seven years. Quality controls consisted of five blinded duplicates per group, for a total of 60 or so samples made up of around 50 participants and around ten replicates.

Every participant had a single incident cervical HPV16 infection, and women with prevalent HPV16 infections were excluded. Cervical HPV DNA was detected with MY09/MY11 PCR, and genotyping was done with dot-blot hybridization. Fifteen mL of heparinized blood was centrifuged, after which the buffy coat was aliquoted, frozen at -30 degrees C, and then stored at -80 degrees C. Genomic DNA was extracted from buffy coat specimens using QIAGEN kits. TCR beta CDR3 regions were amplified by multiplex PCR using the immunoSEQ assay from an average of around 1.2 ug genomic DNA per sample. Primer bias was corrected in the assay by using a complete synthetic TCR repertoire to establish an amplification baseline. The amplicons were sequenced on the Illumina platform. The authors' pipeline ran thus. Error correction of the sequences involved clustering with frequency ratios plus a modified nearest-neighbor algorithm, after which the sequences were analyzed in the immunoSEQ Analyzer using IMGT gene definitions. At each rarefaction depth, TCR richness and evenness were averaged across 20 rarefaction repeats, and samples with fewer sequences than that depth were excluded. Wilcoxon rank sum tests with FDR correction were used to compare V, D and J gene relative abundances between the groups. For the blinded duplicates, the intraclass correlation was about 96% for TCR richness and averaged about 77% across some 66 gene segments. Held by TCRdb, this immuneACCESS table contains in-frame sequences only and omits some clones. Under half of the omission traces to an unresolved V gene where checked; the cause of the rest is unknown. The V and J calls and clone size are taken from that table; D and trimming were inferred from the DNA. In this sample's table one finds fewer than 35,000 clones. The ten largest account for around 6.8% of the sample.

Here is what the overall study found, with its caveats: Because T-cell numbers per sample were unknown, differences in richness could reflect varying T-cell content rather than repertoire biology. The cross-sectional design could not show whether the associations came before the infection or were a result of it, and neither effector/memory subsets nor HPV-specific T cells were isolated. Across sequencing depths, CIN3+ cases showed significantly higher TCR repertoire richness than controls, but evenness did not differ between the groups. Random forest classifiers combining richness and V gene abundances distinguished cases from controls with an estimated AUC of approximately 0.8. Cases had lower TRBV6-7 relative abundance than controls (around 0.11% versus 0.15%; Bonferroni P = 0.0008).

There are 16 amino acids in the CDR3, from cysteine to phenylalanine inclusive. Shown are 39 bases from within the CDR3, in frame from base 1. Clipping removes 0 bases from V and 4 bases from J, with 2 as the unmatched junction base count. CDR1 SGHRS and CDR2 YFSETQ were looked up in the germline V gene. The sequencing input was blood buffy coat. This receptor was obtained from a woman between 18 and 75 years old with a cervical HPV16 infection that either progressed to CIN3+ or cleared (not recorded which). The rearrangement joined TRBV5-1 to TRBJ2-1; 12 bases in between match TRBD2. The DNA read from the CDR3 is TGCGCCAGCAGCTTGGTGACTAGCGGGGGATACAATGAG. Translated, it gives CASSLVTSGGYNE. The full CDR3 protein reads CASSLVTSGGYNEQFF.